This T cell receptor beta chain is drawn from a study of shared clonotypes between healthy human individuals. Overall study: Aged 18 to 49, the donors were a couple of women and a few men.

Overall study findings and caveats: What limited the represented genetic and exposure-history diversity was the small number of donors.

As concerns this clone: Its specificity is unknown.

The length of the CDR3 is 13 residues. Germline assignment: CDR1 MNHEY and CDR2 SVGAGI. Trimming took off 6 bases at V and 0 bases at J, with 8 bases between the two ends. Data came from immunoSEQ multiplex PCR; TCRdb stores just in-frame clones and leaves some out. Here the sample spans roughly 110,000 clones, around two thirds being singletons. This sequence originates from a woman in her 30s in good health. Sequencing was carried out using memory CD8+ T cells sorted from blood. Subset defined: CD45RO+ cells pooled with CCR7-negative TemRA cells. The chain combines TRBV6-5 with TRBJ1-1; no reliable D call. Written as DNA, the CDR3 is TGTGCCAGCAGGTTGCAACTGAACACTGAAGCTTTCTTT. This encodes CASRLQLNTEAFF.